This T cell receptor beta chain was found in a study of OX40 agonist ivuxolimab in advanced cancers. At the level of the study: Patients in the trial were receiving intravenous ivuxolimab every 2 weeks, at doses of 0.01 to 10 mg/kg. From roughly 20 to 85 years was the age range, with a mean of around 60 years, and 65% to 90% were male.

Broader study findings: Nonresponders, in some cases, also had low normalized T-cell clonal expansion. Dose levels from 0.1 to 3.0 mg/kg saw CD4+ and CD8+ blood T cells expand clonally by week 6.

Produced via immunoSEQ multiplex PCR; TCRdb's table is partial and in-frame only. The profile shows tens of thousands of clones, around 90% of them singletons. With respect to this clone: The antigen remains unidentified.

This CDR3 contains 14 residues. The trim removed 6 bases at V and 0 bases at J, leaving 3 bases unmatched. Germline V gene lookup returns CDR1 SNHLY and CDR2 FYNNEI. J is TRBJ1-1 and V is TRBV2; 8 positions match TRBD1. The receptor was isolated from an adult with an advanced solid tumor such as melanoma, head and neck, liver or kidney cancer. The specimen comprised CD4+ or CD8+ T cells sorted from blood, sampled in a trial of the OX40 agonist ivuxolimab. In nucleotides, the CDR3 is TGTGCCAGCAGCGGCAGGGGGCTGAACACTGAAGCTTTCTTT. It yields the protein CASSGRGLNTEAFF. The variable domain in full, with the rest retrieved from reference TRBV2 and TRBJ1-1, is EPEVTQTPSHQVTQMGQEVILRCVPISNHLYFYWYRQILGQKVEFLVSFYNNEISEKSEIFDDQFSVERPDGSNFTLKIRSTKLEDSAMYFCASSGRGLNTEAFFGQGTRLTVV.